This is a list of T cell receptor beta chains from one sample in a study of CD8 T cells in ankylosing spondylitis. TCRdb recomputed calls from the 5' RACE reads with MiXCR, one row per CDR3 protein. The repertoire holds under 550,000 distinct CDR3 sequences, 25% to 30% seen once, with about 0.89% in the top ten. The sequenced sample consisted of blood, either unsorted or a sorted T cell fraction (not recorded which). Source of these receptors: a male donor with ankylosing spondylitis. The CDR3 runs from the conserved cysteine through the conserved F or W. The D gene is left open where the match is weak. Clone sizes are given selectively: once, few, many, or a class where the clone is expanded.

.	TRBV20-1	TRBJ2-5	.	TGCAGTGCTAGTCCTGAAGAGACCCAGTACTTC	CSASPEETQYF
.	TRBV2	TRBJ2-6	.	TGTGCCAGCAGTGAGTGGTGGGATCCCTCTGGGGCCAACGTCCTGACTTTC	CASSEWWDPSGANVLTF
TRBD1	TRBV12-3/TRBV12-4	TRBJ1-5	few	TGTGCCAGCAGTTCGGGACAGACGATCCAGCCCCAGCATTTT	CASSSGQTIQPQHF
.	TRBV7-9	TRBJ2-3	.	TGTGCCAGCAGCTTAAATACTAATACGCAGTATTTT	CASSLNTNTQYF
.	TRBV20-1	TRBJ2-7	.	TGCAGTGCATTGGGTACAGGATTCTCCTACGAGCAGTACTTC	CSALGTGFSYEQYF
TRBD2	TRBV5-5	TRBJ2-7	few	TGTGCCAGCAGCTTGCCTAGCGGGAGCTCCGAGCAGTACTTC	CASSLPSGSSEQYF
.	TRBV5-1	TRBJ2-1	.	TGCGCCAGCCGGGTAGACCCGGACAATGAGCAGTTCTTC	CASRVDPDNEQFF
.	TRBV29-1	TRBJ1-1	.	TGCAGCGTTGATGGGGCAGGGCTTGGGTTGACTGAAGCTTTCTTT	CSVDGAGLGLTEAFF
TRBD1	TRBV3-1	TRBJ1-5	.	TGTGCCAGCAGCCTAATGGGACAGGGGGTACAGCCCCAGCATTTT	CASSLMGQGVQPQHF
.	TRBV5-1	TRBJ2-1	few	TGCGCCAGCAGCTTGGGATGGCTAGCGACTGAGCAGTTCTTC	CASSLGWLATEQFF
.	TRBV7-2	TRBJ1-1	.	TGTGCCAGCAGCTTAGCCGGACAGTCCGCTGAAGCTTTCTTT	CASSLAGQSAEAFF
TRBD2	TRBV10-3	TRBJ2-1	few	TGTGCCATCAGTCGCGGGCGGGAGGTGGAAGATGAGCAGTTCTTC	CAISRGREVEDEQFF
.	TRBV7-2	TRBJ1-1	.	TGTGCCAGCAGCTTAGAGGGAGGGAGGGCCACTGAAGCTTTCTTT	CASSLEGGRATEAFF